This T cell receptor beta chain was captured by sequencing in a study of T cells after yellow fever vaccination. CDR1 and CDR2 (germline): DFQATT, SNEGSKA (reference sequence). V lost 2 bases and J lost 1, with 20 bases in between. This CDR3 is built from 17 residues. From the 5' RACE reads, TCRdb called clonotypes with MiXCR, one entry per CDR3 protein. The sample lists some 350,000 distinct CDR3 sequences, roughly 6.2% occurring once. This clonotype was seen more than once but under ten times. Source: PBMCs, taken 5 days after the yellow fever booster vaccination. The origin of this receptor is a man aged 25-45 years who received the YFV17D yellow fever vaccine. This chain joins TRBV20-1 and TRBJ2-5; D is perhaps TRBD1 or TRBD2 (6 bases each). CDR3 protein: CSARMLTEGGIQETQYF. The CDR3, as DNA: TGCAGTGCTAGAATGCTGACTGAAGGGGGGATCCAAGAGACCCAGTACTTC.